This is a list of T cell receptor beta chains from one sample in a study of beta chain features in type 1 diabetes. The protocol was immunoSEQ multiplex PCR, while the TCRdb copy is restricted to in-frame clones and leaves out a portion. This table holds 200,000 to 300,000 clones, around 21% found once. Sequencing input: naive CD4+ T cells from blood. The receptors come from a middle-aged woman with type 1 diabetes. CDR3s include the opening cysteine and the closing phenylalanine or tryptophan.

V	J	CDR3
TRBV29-1	TRBJ2-7	CSVEVSYEQYF
TRBV30	TRBJ1-2	CAFGQVYGYTF
TRBV28	TRBJ1-1	CASMANTEAFF
TRBV19	TRBJ2-1	CASSAAGGYNEQFF
TRBV4-3	TRBJ1-1	CASSHVRGGRTEAFF
TRBV15	TRBJ2-1	CATSRDTQGNEQFF
TRBV27	TRBJ2-7	CASSSVDQGYEQYF
TRBV19	TRBJ1-2	CASSMVRDRAHYGYTF
TRBV29-1	TRBJ2-7	CSVVQGATYEQYF
TRBV15	TRBJ1-1	CATSRDGQGAAFF
TRBV27	TRBJ2-7	CASSQGQGITYEQYF
TRBV29-1	TRBJ1-1	CSVEDLRGTEAFF
TRBV29-1	TRBJ2-2	CSVLPDRGTTGELFF
TRBV30	TRBJ1-5	CAWSRQPDQPQHF
TRBV29-1	TRBJ2-7	CSVEEVWTGGSYEQYF
TRBV6-1	TRBJ2-3	CASSSGGGTDTQYF
TRBV7-2	TRBJ2-1	CASRSGTSPALIF
TRBV4-3	TRBJ2-1	CASSQDVGAGYNEQFF
TRBV18	TRBJ1-1	CASSPRQGGNTEAFF
TRBV28	TRBJ2-1	CASAPTGAYNEQFF
TRBV11-2	TRBJ1-2	CASSLLADANYGYTF
TRBV29-1	TRBJ1-1	CSVVQGVNTEAFF
TRBV29-1	TRBJ1-2	CSVDTTGGYTF
TRBV4-1	TRBJ1-5	CASSQEAGGGWHQPQHF